Following are 3 T cell receptor beta chains from one sample sequenced in a study of beta chain features in type 1 diabetes. Antigens for these TCRs are unknown. Study results and limitations: Type 1 diabetes patients showed a moderate but significant shortening of TCRB CDR3s in all four CD4+ subsets.

The study reverse transcribed the entire isolated RNA, so it sequenced expressed TCRB transcripts. Data came from immunoSEQ multiplex PCR; TCRdb stores just in-frame clones and leaves some out. The sample yields 130,000 or so clones, around 16% seen once. The sample was central memory CD4+ T cells from blood. The source of these receptors is a man aged 18 to 29 with type 1 diabetes.

V usage is TRBV7-9 and J usage is TRBJ1-4; the match to TRBD1 covers 9 bases. Germline V gene sequence: CDR1 SEHNR, CDR2 FQNEAQ (reference sequence). V gave up 8 bases and J gave up 7 bases; unmatched junction bases: 11. The CDR3 has 15 residues. The CDR3 is CASGIRGQGSEKLFF. The CDR3 nucleotides read TGTGCCAGCGGCATAAGGGGACAGGGTAGTGAAAAACTGTTTTTT.

This clone was picked up a small number of times. The J gene is TRBJ2-1, the V gene TRBV18; a possible D gene is TRBD1 (6 bases). V dropped 4 bases and J dropped 5 bases, with 12 bases sitting between them. CDR1 and CDR2 (germline): KGHSH, LQKENI. The CDR3 has 14 amino acids. CDR3 DNA: TGTGCCAGCTCACGAGCAGGGGATGACAATGAGCAGTTCTTC. Protein product: CASSRAGDDNEQFF.

Only a few counts were recorded for this clone. The J gene is TRBJ1-2, the V gene TRBV7-2; D gene unclear. Per the germline V gene, CDR1 is SGHTA and CDR2 is FQGNSA. The CDR3 has 14 residues. Trimming removed 5 bases at V and 3 bases at J, with 13 bases between. CDR3 residues: CASSTLGVDYGYTF. The CDR3 DNA reads TGTGCCAGCAGCACCCTCGGGGTAGACTATGGCTACACCTTC.